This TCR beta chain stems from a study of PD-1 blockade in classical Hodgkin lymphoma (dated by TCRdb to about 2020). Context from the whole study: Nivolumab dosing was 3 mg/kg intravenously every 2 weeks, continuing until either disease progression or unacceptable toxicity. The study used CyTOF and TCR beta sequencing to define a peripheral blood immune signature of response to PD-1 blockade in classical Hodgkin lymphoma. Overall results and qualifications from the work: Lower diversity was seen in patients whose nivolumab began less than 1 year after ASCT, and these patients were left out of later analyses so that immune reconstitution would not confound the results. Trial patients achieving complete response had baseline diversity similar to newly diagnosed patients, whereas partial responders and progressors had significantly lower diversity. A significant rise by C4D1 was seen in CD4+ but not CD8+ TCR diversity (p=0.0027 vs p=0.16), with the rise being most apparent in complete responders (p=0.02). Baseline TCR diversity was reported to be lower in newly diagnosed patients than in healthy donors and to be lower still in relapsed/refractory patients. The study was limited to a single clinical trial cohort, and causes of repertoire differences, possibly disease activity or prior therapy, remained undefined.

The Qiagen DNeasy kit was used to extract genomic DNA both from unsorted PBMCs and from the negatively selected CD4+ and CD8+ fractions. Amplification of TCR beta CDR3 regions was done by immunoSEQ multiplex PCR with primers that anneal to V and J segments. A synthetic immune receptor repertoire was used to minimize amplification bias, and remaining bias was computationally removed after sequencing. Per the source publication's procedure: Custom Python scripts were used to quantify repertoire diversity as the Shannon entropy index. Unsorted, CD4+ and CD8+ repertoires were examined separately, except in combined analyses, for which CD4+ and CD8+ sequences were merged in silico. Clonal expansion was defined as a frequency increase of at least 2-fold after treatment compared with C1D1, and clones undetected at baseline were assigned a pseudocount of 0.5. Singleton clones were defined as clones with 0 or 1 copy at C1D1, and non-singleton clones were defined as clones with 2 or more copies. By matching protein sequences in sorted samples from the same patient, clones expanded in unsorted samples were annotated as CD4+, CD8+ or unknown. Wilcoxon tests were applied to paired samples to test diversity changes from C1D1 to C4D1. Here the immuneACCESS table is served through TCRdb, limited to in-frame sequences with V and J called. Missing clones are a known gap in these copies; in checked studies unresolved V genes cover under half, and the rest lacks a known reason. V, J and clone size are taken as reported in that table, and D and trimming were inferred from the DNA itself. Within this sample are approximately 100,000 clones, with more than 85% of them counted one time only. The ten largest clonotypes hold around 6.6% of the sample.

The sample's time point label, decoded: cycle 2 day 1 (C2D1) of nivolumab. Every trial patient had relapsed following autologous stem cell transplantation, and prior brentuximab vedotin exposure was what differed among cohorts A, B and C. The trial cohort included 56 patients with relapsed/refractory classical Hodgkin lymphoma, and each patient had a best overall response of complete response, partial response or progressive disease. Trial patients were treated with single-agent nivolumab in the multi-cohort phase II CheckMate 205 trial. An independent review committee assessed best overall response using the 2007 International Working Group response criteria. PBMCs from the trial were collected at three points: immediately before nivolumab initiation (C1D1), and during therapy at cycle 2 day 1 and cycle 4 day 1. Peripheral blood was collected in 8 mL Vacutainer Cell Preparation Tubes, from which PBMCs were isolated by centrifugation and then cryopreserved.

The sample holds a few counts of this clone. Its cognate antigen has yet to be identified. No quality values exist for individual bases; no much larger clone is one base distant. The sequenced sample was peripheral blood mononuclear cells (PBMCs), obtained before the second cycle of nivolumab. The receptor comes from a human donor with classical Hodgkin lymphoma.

The encoded CDR3 is CASSVALAGGGDTQYF. The nucleotide sequence is given as TGTGCCAGCAGCGTAGCCCTAGCGGGGGGAGGTGATACGCAGTATTTT. The chain joins TRBV9 to TRBJ2-3, and 11 bases in between align with TRBD2. V ends up 0 bases short and J 6 bases short, with an unmatched junction base count of 6. The CDR3 numbers 16 residues from cysteine through phenylalanine. This entry keeps only the CDR3 DNA: 48 bases, framed from base 1. The germline V gene encodes CDR1 SGDLS and CDR2 YYNGEE.